A single sample is the source of the 26 T cell receptor beta chains below, sequenced in a study of control samples from healthy donors and cancer patients. The assay was immunoSEQ multiplex PCR, and TCRdb's table has in-frame clones only and misses some. The sample has approximately 150,000 clones; roughly 92% are singletons. The specimen sequenced was blood. These receptors were taken from a woman younger than 30 in good health.

J is TRBJ1-6 and V is TRBV2; TRBD1 aligns across 7 bases. Germline values: CDR1 SNHLY, CDR2 FYNNEI. The V segment lost 10 bases and the J segment 11 bases; nucleotides outside the gene matches: 17. This CDR3 has 15 amino acids. CDR3 in amino acids: CATGQASGRGAPLHF. Here the CDR3 DNA reads TGTGCCACCGGACAGGCCTCAGGTCGGGGGGCACCCCTCCACTTT.

This clone was picked up one time. In nucleotides, the CDR3 is TGTGCCATCAGCGGAGGAGTCTCTGGGGACACCATATATTTT. Translation: CAISGGVSGDTIYF. This chain links TRBV10-3 with TRBJ1-3; D gene uncertain. Germline values: CDR1 ENHRY, CDR2 SYGVKD. The CDR3 consists of 14 residues. V dropped 6 bases and J dropped 8 bases, with 17 bases sitting between them.

The V call is TRBV5-4, the J call TRBJ2-3; TRBD1 matches 9 bases. In germline, CDR1 is SGHNT, CDR2 YYREEE (reference sequence). The V and J ends lost 0 bases and 5 bases, in that order; junction bases with no gene match: 4. The CDR3 runs 15 residues. CDR3 in DNA: TGTGCCAGCAGCTTGGGACAGGGGGTAAGAGATACGCAGTATTTT. Residues: CASSLGQGVRDTQYF.

The chain combines TRBV6-5 with TRBJ1-1; a possible D gene is TRBD1 (5 bases). This CDR3 spans 11 amino acids. In germline, CDR1 is MNHEY, CDR2 SVGAGI. Between the trimmed V and J ends, which lost 7 bases and 13 bases, there was a span of 16 bases. CDR3 nucleotide sequence: TGTGCCAGCACTGCAGGGAAGGTTAGTTTCTTT. It translates to CASTAGKVSFF.

The genes are TRBV7-9 and TRBJ1-1, with D perhaps matching TRBD1 (5 bases). The V gene's germline CDR1 is SEHNR and CDR2 FQNEAQ (reference sequence). CDR3 length: 15 amino acids. The germline V and J ends were trimmed by 3 bases and 4 bases, with 15 bases remaining between them. This chain's CDR3 is CASSFEDIGFTEAFF. The CDR3 region has the DNA TGTGCCAGCAGCTTTGAGGACATCGGATTCACTGAAGCTTTCTTT.

This chain links TRBV6-4 with TRBJ1-1; D is unclear. V was shortened by 4 bases and J by 1 base, with 7 bases between the two germline ends. The CDR3 consists of 13 residues. Per the germline V gene, CDR1 is MRHNA and CDR2 is SNTAGT. The CDR3 sequence: CASSAAENTEAFF. The CDR3 DNA reads TGTGCCAGCAGTGCGGCAGAGAACACTGAAGCTTTCTTT.

CDR3: CASSLMWGYTF. CDR3 nucleotides: TGTGCCAGCAGCTTGATGTGGGGCTACACCTTC. The rearrangement joins TRBV5-8 to TRBJ1-2; no clear D. Germline CDR1 is SGHTS and CDR2 is YDEGEE. The CDR3 consists of 11 residues. Trimming took 1 base from V and 8 from J, leaving 6 bases between them.

This chain connects TRBV4-1 to TRBJ2-7, with a tentative D call TRBD1 (6 bases). CDR1 is MGHRA and CDR2 is YSYEKL in the germline V gene. The CDR3 loop spans 13 amino acids. V was trimmed by 5 bases and J by 3 bases, leaving 11 bases between them. CDR3 region: CASSYRGGYEQYF. In nucleotides, the CDR3 is TGCGCCAGCAGCTACCGAGGGGGCTACGAGCAGTACTTC.

This clone was recorded only once. Here the CDR3 reads CAIQTGINEQYF. For the CDR3, the DNA is TGTGCCATCCAGACAGGGATAAACGAGCAGTACTTC. The V and J genes are TRBV25-1 and TRBJ2-7, with 7 bases aligning to TRBD1. The V segment lost 10 bases and the J segment 5 bases; nucleotides outside the gene matches: 8. The length of the CDR3 is 12 residues. The V gene's germline CDR1 is MGHDK and CDR2 SYGVNS.

The chain combines TRBV6-5 with TRBJ2-7; 9 bases are a match to TRBD2. V trimming: 6 bases; J trimming: 2 bases; junction bases outside the gene matches: 2. CDR1 is MNHEY, CDR2 SVGAGI, per germline. This CDR3 has 13 amino acids. The CDR3 DNA follows: TGTGCCAGCAGGTTAGCGGGGGCCTACGAGCAGTACTTC. The encoded protein is CASRLAGAYEQYF.

The chain is built from TRBV24-1 and TRBJ1-5, with a weak D call TRBD1 (6 bases). V was trimmed by 7 bases and J by 1 base, leaving 10 bases between them. Germline CDR1 and CDR2: KGHDR and SFDVKD. The CDR3 is made up of 14 amino acids. The CDR3 region is CATRQGSSNQPQHF. Written as DNA, the CDR3 is TGTGCCACCAGGCAGGGGTCGAGCAATCAGCCCCAGCATTTT.

V usage is TRBV28 and J usage is TRBJ2-7; a weak D match, TRBD1 (5 bases). V lost 3 bases, J lost 4 bases, and 13 bases lay in between. This CDR3 is 14 amino acids long. Germline V gene lookup returns CDR1 MDHEN and CDR2 SYDVKM. The CDR3 coding sequence is TGTGCCAGCAGTTTGCCGCCGACAGAGTACGAGCAGTACTTC. It specifies CASSLPPTEYEQYF.

This chain joins TRBV18 and TRBJ2-1, with TRBD1 matching 7 bases. Trimming took 8 bases from V and 7 from J; bases not matched to a gene: 2. The germline CDR1 and CDR2 sequences are KGHSH and LQKENI. The CDR3 extends over 11 amino acids. The CDR3 DNA sequence: TGTGCCAGCCCCAGGGGGAATGAGCAGTTCTTC. It yields the protein CASPRGNEQFF.

The chain couples TRBV2 to TRBJ2-4; 7 bases agree with TRBD1. The CDR3 totals 13 residues. Germline CDR1 and CDR2: SNHLY and FYNNEI. The junction had 8 bases not matched to a gene; V was cut back by 4 bases and J by 11 bases. The CDR3 sequence: CASSGQGRRVQYF. The DNA of the CDR3 is TGTGCCAGCAGTGGACAGGGACGGAGAGTTCAGTACTTC.

The chain links TRBV2 to TRBJ2-1; D assignment may be TRBD1 or TRBD2 (5 bases each). Trimming cost V 11 bases and J 5 bases, with 13 bases left between them. This CDR3 spans 12 amino acids. Germline V gives CDR1 SNHLY, CDR2 FYNNEI. CDR3 coding DNA: TGTGCCCCTCGAGGGGTACACAATGAGCAGTTCTTC. Its translation is CAPRGVHNEQFF.

The rearrangement links TRBV11-3 to TRBJ1-3; D gene ambiguous. CDR1 is SGHNT and CDR2 is YENEEA in the germline V gene. The length of the CDR3 is 13 residues. Between the trimmed V and J ends, which lost 3 bases and 3 bases, there was a span of 6 bases. CDR3 DNA sequence: TGTGCCAGCAGCTTTCACCGTGGAAACACCATATATTTT. Translation: CASSFHRGNTIYF.

This sequence joins TRBV6-5 and TRBJ1-1, with a tentative D call TRBD1 (6 bases). V dropped 4 bases and J dropped 4 bases, with 19 bases sitting between them. Germline-derived CDR1 and CDR2 are MNHEY and SVGAGI. This CDR3 comprises 16 residues. The CDR3 region has the DNA TGTGCCAGCAGTTGGACAGCCATTGTTCGGGCCACTGAAGCTTTCTTT. It translates to CASSWTAIVRATEAFF.

Of note for this clone: Other DNA sequences within the sample encode an identical CDR3. The V and J genes are TRBV27 and TRBJ2-7; D gene ambiguous. The ends were cut back, 0 bases at V and 3 bases at J, with 3 bases in the middle. In germline, CDR1 is MNHEY, CDR2 SMNVEV (reference sequence). The CDR3 has 12 residues. The CDR3 is CASSLSGYEQYF. In DNA form, the CDR3 reads TGTGCCAGCAGTTTATCGGGCTACGAGCAGTACTTC.

This clone showed up just a few times. V is TRBV6-5 and J is TRBJ1-6; D uncertain. Germline V lookup: CDR1 MNHEY, CDR2 SVGAGI. The CDR3 length is 12 residues. V was clipped by 5 bases and J by 14 bases, with 13 bases between them. CDR3 nucleotides: TGTGCCAGCAGTCGGCCTGACGAGGCCCTCCACTTT. Its translation: CASSRPDEALHF.

CDR3 amino acids: CASSFTTSGVFNTGELFF. In DNA form, the CDR3 reads TGTGCCAGCAGCTTCACGACTAGCGGGGTGTTTAACACCGGGGAGCTGTTTTTT. The V gene is TRBV11-3, the J gene TRBJ2-2, with TRBD2 identical over 11 bases. The junction had 8 bases not matched to a gene; V was cut back by 3 bases and J by 2 bases. This CDR3 contains 18 residues. From germline, CDR1 is SGHNT and CDR2 YENEEA.

The rearrangement joins TRBV25-1 to TRBJ2-7; 12 positions agree with TRBD2. Germline V lookup: CDR1 MGHDK, CDR2 SYGVNS. CDR3 length equals 15 residues. V dropped 1 base and J dropped 5; count of bases not matched to a gene: 3. CDR3 nucleotides: TGTGCCAGCAGTGAATTAACTAGCGGGGGGAACGAGCAGTACTTC. This codes for CASSELTSGGNEQYF.

The chain is built from TRBV6-5 and TRBJ1-2; 7 bases line up with TRBD1. Trimming removed 2 bases from V and 3 bases from J; junction bases left unmatched: 0. The CDR3 runs 13 residues. Germline V CDR1 and CDR2: MNHEY, SVGAGI. The CDR3: CASSYGTDYGYTF. CDR3 sequence (DNA): TGTGCCAGCAGTTACGGGACAGACTATGGCTACACCTTC.

This chain joins TRBV19 and TRBJ2-6; TRBD2 might be the D (6 bases). This CDR3 comprises 18 residues. V was clipped by 4 bases and J by 1 base, with 17 bases between them. The germline gives CDR1 LNHDA, CDR2 SQIVND (reference sequence). The CDR3 loop is CASSKSQGAGSGANVLTF. In DNA, the CDR3 is TGTGCCAGTAGTAAATCCCAGGGCGCGGGATCTGGGGCCAACGTCCTGACTTTC.

V gene TRBV5-1 combines with J gene TRBJ2-2, with D maybe TRBD1 (6 bases). Germline V gene data show CDR1 as SGHRS and CDR2 as YFSETQ. This CDR3 comprises 15 residues. The V end lost 3 bases, the J end lost 6 bases, and 15 bases lay between the germline ends. The CDR3 coding sequence is TGCGCCAGCAGCTCCACCGTCAGGGGCCCCGGGGAGCTGTTTTTT. Translated, it gives CASSSTVRGPGELFF.

The count of this clone is one. The chain uses TRBV10-3 and TRBJ2-2, with no clear D. This CDR3 is built from 14 residues. V was clipped by 1 base and J by 3 bases, with 6 bases between them. In germline, CDR1 is ENHRY, CDR2 SYGVKD. The CDR3 is CAISEWGYTGELFF. In DNA form, the CDR3 reads TGTGCCATCAGTGAGTGGGGATACACCGGGGAGCTGTTTTTT.

This chain links TRBV5-4 with TRBJ1-2; no clear D gene. The CDR3 covers 12 residues. Trimming shortened V by 0 bases and J by 7 bases, and 7 bases separated the two germline ends. The germline gives CDR1 SGHNT, CDR2 YYREEE (reference sequence). Here the CDR3 DNA reads TGTGCCAGCAGCTTGGATTGGTCTGGCTACACCTTC. This encodes CASSLDWSGYTF.